This TCR beta chain was sequenced in a study of blood T cell repertoires in COVID-19. Across the study: Nucleic acid was either cDNA or gDNA, and it came from T cells, B-cell-depleted T cells, or PBMCs.

CDR1 is WNHNN and CDR2 is SYGVQD in the germline V gene (reference sequence). The CDR3 length is 13 residues. Trimming stripped 6 bases from V and 4 bases from J, with 12 bases between. Produced via immunoSEQ multiplex PCR; TCRdb's table is partial and in-frame only. The sample holds 99,000 or so clones, roughly 80% seen once. The V call is TRBV10-1, the J call TRBJ1-1; weak D call: TRBD1 (6 bases). The TCR originated in a woman aged 80 or over with acute or convalescent COVID-19. The specimen sequenced was peripheral blood. CDR3 nucleotide sequence: TGCGCCAGCAGACAGGGACCCGTCACTGAAGCTTTCTTT. Protein: CASRQGPVTEAFF.